This paragraph covers one T cell receptor beta chain sequence. The method was immunoSEQ multiplex PCR; TCRdb's version includes in-frame clones alone and lacks a portion of them. The table has under 300,000 clones, 75% to 90% seen once; the top ten hold roughly 11%. This specimen comes from a study of blood T cell repertoires in COVID-19. Study-level information: The cDNA or gDNA used as material had been derived from T cells, B-cell-depleted T cells, or PBMCs.

Germline values: CDR1 MGHDK, CDR2 SYGVNS. This CDR3 region has 14 residues. Trimming cost V 0 bases and J 7 bases, with 12 bases left between them. The sample taken for sequencing was peripheral blood. This clonotype was sampled from a woman aged 65 to 85 with acute or convalescent COVID-19. The chain is built from TRBV25-1 and TRBJ1-1; D not resolved. The CDR3 loop is CASSEYIEVGEAFF. As DNA, the CDR3 is TGTGCCAGCAGTGAATATATAGAGGTTGGTGAAGCTTTCTTT.